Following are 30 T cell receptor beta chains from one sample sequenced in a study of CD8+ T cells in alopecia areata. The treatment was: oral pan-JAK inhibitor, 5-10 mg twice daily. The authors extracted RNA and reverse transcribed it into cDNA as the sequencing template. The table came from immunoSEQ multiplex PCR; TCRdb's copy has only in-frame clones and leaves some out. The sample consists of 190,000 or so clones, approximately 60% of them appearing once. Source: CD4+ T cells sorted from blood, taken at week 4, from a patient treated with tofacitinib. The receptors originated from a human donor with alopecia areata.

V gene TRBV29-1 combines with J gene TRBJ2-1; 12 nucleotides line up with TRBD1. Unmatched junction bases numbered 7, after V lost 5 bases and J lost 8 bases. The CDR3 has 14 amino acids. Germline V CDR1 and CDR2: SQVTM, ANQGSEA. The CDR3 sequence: CSVKPGQGAHEQFF. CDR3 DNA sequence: TGCAGCGTTAAACCGGGACAGGGGGCCCATGAGCAGTTCTTC.

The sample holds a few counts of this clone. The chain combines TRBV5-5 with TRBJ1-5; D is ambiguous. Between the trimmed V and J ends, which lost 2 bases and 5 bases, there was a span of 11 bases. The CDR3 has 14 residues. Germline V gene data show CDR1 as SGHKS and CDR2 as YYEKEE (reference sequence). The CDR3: CASSFVSGDQPQHF. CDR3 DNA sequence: TGTGCCAGCAGCTTCGTTAGTGGAGATCAGCCCCAGCATTTT.

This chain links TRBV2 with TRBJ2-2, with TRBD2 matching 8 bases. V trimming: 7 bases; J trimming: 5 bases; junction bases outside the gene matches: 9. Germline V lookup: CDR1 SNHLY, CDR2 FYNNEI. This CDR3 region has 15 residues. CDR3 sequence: CASTPRASGTGELFF. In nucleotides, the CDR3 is TGTGCCAGCACGCCCCGGGCTAGCGGGACCGGGGAGCTGTTTTTT.

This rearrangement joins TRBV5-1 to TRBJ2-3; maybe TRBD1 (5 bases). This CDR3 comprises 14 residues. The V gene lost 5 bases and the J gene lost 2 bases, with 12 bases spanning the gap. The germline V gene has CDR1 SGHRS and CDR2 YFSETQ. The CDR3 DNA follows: TGCGCCAGCAGGCTTACAGGCCCCACAGATACGCAGTATTTT. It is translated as CASRLTGPTDTQYF.

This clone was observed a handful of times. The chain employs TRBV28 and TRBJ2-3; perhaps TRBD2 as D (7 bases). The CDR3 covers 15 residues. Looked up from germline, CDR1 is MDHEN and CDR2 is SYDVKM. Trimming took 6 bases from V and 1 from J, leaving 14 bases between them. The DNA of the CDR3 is TGTGCCAGCAGACGCGGGGGCTTGGGCACAGATACGCAGTATTTT. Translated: CASRRGGLGTDTQYF.

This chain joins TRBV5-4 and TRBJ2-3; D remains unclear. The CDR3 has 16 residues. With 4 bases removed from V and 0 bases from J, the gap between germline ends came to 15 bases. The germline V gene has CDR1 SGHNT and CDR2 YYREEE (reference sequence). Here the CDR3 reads CASSPSYGYSTDTQYF. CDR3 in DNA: TGTGCCAGCAGCCCCTCCTATGGCTATAGCACAGATACGCAGTATTTT. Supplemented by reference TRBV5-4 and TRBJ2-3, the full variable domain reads ETGVTQSPTHLIKTRGQQVTLRCSSQSGHNTVSWYQQALGQGPQFIFQYYREEENGRGNFPPRFSGLQFPNYSSELNVNALELDDSALYLCASSPSYGYSTDTQYFGPGTRLTVL.

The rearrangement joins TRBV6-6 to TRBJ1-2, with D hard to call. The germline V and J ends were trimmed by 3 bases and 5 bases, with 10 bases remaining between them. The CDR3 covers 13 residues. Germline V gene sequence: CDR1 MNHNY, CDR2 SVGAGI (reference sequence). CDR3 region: CASSYRVGYGYTF. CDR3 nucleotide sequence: TGTGCCAGCAGTTATCGAGTGGGTTATGGCTACACCTTC.

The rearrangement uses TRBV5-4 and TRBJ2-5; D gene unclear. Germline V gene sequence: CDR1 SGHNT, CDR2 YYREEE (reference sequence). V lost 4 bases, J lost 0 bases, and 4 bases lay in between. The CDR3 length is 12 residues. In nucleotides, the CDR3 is TGTGCCAGCAGCATGTACCAAGAGACCCAGTACTTC. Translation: CASSMYQETQYF. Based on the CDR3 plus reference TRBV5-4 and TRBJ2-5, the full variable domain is ETGVTQSPTHLIKTRGQQVTLRCSSQSGHNTVSWYQQALGQGPQFIFQYYREEENGRGNFPPRFSGLQFPNYSSELNVNALELDDSALYLCASSMYQETQYFGPGTRLLVL.

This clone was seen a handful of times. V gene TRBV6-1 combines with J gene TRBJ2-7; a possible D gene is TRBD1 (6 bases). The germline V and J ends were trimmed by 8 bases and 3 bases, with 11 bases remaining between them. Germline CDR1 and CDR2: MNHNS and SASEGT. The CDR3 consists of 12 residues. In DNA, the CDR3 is TGTGCCAGCGGGGGCAGGGTCTACGAGCAGTACTTC. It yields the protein CASGGRVYEQYF.

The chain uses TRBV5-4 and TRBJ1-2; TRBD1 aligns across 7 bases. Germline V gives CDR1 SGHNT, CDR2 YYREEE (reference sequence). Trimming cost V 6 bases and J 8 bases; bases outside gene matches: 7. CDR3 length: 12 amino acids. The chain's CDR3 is CASNYRGYGYTF. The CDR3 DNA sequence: TGTGCCAGCAACTACAGGGGTTACGGCTACACCTTC.

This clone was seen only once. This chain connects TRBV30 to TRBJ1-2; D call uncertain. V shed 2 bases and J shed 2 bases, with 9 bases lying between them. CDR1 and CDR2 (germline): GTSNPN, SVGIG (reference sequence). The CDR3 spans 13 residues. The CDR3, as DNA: TGTGCCTGGAGTATGTTCAGAAACTATGGCTACACCTTC. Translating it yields CAWSMFRNYGYTF.

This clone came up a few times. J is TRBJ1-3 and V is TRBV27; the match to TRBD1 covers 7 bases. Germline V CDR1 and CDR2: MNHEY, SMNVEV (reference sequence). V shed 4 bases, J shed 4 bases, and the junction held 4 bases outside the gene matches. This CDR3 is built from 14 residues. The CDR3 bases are TGTGCCAGCAGTTCTAACAGGGGAGGAAACACCATATATTTT. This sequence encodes CASSSNRGGNTIYF.

The CDR3 here is CAWSSSRGETQYF. The CDR3 coding sequence is TGTGCCTGGAGTTCTAGCAGGGGGGAGACCCAGTACTTC. The rearrangement links TRBV30 to TRBJ2-5; 7 bases match TRBD1. The CDR3 runs 13 residues. J was trimmed by 5 bases and V by 2 bases; bases with no gene match: 5. Germline V gives CDR1 GTSNPN, CDR2 SVGIG (reference sequence).

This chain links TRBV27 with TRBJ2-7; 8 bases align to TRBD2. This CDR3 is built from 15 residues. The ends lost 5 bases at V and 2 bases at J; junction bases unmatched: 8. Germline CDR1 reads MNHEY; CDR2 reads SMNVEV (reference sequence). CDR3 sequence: CASSPSGTSPYEQYF. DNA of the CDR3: TGTGCCAGCAGTCCCTCGGGGACTAGTCCCTACGAGCAGTACTTC.

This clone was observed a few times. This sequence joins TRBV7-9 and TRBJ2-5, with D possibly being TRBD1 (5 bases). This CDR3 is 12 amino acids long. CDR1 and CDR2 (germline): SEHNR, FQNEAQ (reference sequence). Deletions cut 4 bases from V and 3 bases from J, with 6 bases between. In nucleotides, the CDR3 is TGTGCCAGCAGCTCCAGGGAAGAGACCCAGTACTTC. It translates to CASSSREETQYF. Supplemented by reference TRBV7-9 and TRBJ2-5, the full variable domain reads DTGVSQNPRHKITKRGQNVTFRCDPISEHNRLYWYRQTLGQGPEFLTYFQNEAQLEKSRLLSDRFSAERPKGSFSTLEIQRTEQGDSAMYLCASSSREETQYFGPGTRLLVL.

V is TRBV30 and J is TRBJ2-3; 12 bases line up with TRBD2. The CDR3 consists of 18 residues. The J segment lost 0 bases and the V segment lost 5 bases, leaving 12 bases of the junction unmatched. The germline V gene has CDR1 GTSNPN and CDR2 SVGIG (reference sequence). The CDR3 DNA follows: TGTGCCTGGGAGGCCGGACTAGCGGGGATAACTAGCACAGATACGCAGTATTTT. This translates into CAWEAGLAGITSTDTQYF. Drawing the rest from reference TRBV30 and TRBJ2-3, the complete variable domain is SQTIHQWPATLVQPVGSPLSLECTVEGTSNPNLYWYRQAAGRGLQLLFYSVGIGQISSEVPQNLSASRPQDRQFILSSKKLLLSDSGFYLCAWEAGLAGITSTDTQYFGPGTRLTVL.

The CDR3 DNA reads as TGTGCCAGCAGCGTAGATCCGGGGGCCTCCTACGAGCAGTACTTC. The encoded protein is CASSVDPGASYEQYF. The chain carries TRBV9 and TRBJ2-7, with D tentatively TRBD1 or TRBD2 (6 bases each). The V gene lost 0 bases and the J gene lost 0 bases, with 10 bases spanning the gap. Per germline, CDR1 SGDLS and CDR2 YYNGEE. CDR3 size: 15 residues.

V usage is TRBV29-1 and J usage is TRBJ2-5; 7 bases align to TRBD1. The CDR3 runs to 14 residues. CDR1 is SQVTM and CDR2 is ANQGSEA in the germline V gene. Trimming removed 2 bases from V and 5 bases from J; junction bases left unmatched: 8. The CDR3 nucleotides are TGCAGCGTTGAAAGCCCCAGGGGGTGGGAGACCCAGTACTTC. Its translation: CSVESPRGWETQYF.

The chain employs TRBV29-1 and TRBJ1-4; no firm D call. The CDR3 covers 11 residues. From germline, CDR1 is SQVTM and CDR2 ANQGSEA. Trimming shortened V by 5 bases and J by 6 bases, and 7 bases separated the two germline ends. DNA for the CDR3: TGCAGCGTTAAGCGGGATGAAAAACTGTTTTTT. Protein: CSVKRDEKLFF.

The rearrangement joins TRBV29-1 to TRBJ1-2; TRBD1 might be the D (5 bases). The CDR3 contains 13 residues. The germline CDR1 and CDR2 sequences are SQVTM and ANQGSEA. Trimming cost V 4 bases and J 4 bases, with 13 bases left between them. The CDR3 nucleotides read TGCAGCGTTGGCTCACAGGCATTCTATGGCTACACCTTC. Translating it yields CSVGSQAFYGYTF.

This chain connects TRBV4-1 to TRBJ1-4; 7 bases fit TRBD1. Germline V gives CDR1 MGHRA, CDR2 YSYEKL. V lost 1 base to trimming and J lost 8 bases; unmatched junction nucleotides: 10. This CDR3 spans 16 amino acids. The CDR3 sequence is CASSQVMTGFGEKLFF. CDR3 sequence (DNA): TGCGCCAGCAGCCAAGTCATGACAGGGTTTGGCGAAAAACTGTTTTTT.

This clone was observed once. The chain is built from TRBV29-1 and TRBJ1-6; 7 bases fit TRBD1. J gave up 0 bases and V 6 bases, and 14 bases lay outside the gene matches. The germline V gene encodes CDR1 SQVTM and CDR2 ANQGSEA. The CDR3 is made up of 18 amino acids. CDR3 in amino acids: CSVKVPGQEGSYNSPLHF. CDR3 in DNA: TGCAGCGTCAAAGTCCCCGGACAGGAGGGCTCCTATAATTCACCCCTCCACTTT.

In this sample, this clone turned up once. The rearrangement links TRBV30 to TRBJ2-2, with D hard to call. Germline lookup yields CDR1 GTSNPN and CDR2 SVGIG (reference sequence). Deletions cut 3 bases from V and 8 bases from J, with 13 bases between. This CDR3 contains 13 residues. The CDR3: CAWRYGEAGELFF. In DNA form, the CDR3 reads TGTGCCTGGAGGTACGGAGAGGCTGGGGAGCTGTTTTTT.

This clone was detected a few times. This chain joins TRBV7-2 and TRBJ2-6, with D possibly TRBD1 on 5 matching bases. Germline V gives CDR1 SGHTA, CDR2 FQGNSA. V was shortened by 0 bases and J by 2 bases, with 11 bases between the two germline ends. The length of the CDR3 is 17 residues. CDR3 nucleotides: TGTGCCAGCAGCTTAGCGTCCCAGGGTACTGGGGCCAACGTCCTGACTTTC. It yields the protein CASSLASQGTGANVLTF. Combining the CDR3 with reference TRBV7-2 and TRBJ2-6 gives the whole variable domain GAGVSQSPSNKVTEKGKDVELRCDPISGHTALYWYRQSLGQGLEFLIYFQGNSAPDKSGLPSDRFSAERTGGSVSTLTIQRTQQEDSAVYLCASSLASQGTGANVLTFGAGSRLTVL.

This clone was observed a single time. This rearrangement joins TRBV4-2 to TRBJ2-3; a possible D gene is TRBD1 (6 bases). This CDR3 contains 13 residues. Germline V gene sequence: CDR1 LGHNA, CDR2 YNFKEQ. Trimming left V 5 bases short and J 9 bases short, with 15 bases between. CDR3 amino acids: CASSLVRGLTQYF. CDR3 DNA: TGTGCCAGCAGCTTAGTGAGGGGGTTGACGCAGTATTTT.

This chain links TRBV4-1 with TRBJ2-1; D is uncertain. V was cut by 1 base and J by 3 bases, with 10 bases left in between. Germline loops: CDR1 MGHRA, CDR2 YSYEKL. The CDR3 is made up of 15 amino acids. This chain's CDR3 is CASSQVSGGYNEQFF. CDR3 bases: TGCGCCAGCAGCCAAGTCTCGGGCGGCTACAATGAGCAGTTCTTC.

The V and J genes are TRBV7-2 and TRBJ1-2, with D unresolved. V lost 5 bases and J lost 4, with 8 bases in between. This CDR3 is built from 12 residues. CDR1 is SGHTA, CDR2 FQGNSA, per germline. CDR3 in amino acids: CASSAGLYGYTF. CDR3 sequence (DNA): TGTGCCAGCAGCGCAGGACTCTATGGCTACACCTTC.

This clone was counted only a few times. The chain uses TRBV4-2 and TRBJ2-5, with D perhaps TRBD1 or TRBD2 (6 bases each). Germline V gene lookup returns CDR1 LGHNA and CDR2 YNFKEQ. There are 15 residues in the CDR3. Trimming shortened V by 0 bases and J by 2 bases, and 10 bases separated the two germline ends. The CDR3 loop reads CASSQEGGRQETQYF. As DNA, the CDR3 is TGTGCCAGCAGCCAAGAAGGGGGGAGGCAAGAGACCCAGTACTTC.

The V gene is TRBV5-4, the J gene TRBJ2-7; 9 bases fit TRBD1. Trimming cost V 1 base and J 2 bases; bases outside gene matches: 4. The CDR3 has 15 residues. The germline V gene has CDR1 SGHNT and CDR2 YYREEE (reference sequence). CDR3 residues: CASSLSGDRAYEQYF. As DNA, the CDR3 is TGTGCCAGCAGCTTGTCGGGGGACAGGGCCTACGAGCAGTACTTC.

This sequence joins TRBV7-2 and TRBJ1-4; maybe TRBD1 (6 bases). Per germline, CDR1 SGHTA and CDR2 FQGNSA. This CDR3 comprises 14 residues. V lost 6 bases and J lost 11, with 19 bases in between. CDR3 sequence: CASRPLGGRSKLFF. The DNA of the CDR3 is TGTGCCAGCAGACCCCTAGGGGGACGGAGTAAACTGTTTTTT.